Shown below are 4 T cell receptor beta chains from a single sample sequenced in a study of blood T cell repertoires in COVID-19. Repertoires were generated with immunoSEQ multiplex PCR, while TCRdb's copy carries only in-frame clones and drops some. The table has some 160,000 clones, 80% seen once. Specimen: PBMCs or T cells enriched from blood (not recorded which). These receptor sequences come from a woman between 55 and 75 years old who had recovered from COVID-19.

V usage is TRBV30 and J usage is TRBJ2-5; D perhaps matches TRBD1 (6 bases). There are 13 residues in the CDR3. V was cut by 2 bases and J by 2 bases, with 9 bases left in between. The germline V gene encodes CDR1 GTSNPN and CDR2 SVGIG (reference sequence). The CDR3 spells CAWSRRGQETQYF. The CDR3 DNA follows: TGTGCCTGGAGTCGAAGGGGGCAAGAGACCCAGTACTTC. Full variable domain (missing parts from reference TRBV30 and TRBJ2-5): SQTIHQWPATLVQPVGSPLSLECTVEGTSNPNLYWYRQAAGRGLQLLFYSVGIGQISSEVPQNLSASRPQDRQFILSSKKLLLSDSGFYLCAWSRRGQETQYFGPGTRLLVL.

The chain combines TRBV24-1 with TRBJ1-2; no definite D call. CDR3 size: 13 residues. V shed 4 bases and J shed 3 bases, with 8 bases lying between them. The V gene's germline CDR1 is KGHDR and CDR2 SFDVKD. Here the CDR3 DNA reads TGTGCCACCAGTGAAACCAGTTACTATGGCTACACCTTC. Amino acid sequence: CATSETSYYGYTF.

This clone came up a few times. This rearrangement joins TRBV19 to TRBJ1-2, with D tentatively TRBD1 (5 bases). This CDR3 is 14 amino acids long. Trimming stripped 8 bases from V and 7 bases from J, with 20 bases between. CDR1 is LNHDA, CDR2 SQIVND, per germline (reference sequence). CDR3 residues: CASSFVAGRTGYTF. Written as DNA, the CDR3 is TGTGCCAGTTCTTTCGTAGCGGGACGTACTGGCTACACCTTC. The complete variable domain, with remaining parts taken from reference TRBV19 and TRBJ1-2, reads DGGITQSPKYLFRKEGQNVTLSCEQNLNHDAMYWYRQDPGQGLRLIYYSQIVNDFQKGDIAEGYSVSREKKESFPLTVTSAQKNPTAFYLCASSFVAGRTGYTFGSGTRLTVV.

J is TRBJ1-4 and V is TRBV10-1, with D possibly being TRBD1 (6 bases). The germline V gene has CDR1 WNHNN and CDR2 SYGVQD (reference sequence). The CDR3 runs to 12 residues. Trimming cost V 8 bases and J 4 bases, with 8 bases left between them. The CDR3 is CASGQINEKLFF. As DNA, the CDR3 is TGCGCCAGCGGACAGATTAATGAAAAACTGTTTTTT.